The 5 T cell receptor beta chains given below trace back to one sample, sequenced in a study of T cell changes during pregnancy in multiple sclerosis. Profiling relied on immunoSEQ multiplex PCR, and the TCRdb table lists in-frame clones only, not all of them. The table has about 53,000 clones, 92% seen once; the top ten hold 0.5%. Sample: CD4+ T cells from peripheral blood mononuclear cells, taken in the third trimester of pregnancy. The receptor set was obtained from a female donor with multiple sclerosis, enrolled in a pregnancy study.

The V call is TRBV5-1, the J call TRBJ2-5; D ambiguous. V shed 4 bases and J shed 3 bases, with 4 bases lying between them. The V gene's germline CDR1 is SGHRS and CDR2 YFSETQ. This CDR3 is 11 amino acids long. CDR3 nucleotide sequence: TGCGCCAGCAGCAGAGAAGAGACCCAGTACTTC. Protein product: CASSREETQYF.

CDR3 in amino acids: CASSSPGYGYTF. The DNA for the CDR3 is TGTGCCAGCAGCTCCCCCGGGTACGGCTACACCTTC. The rearrangement joins TRBV7-3 to TRBJ1-2, with D uncertain. V was pared by 4 bases and J by 8 bases, with 11 bases between. This CDR3 has 12 amino acids. CDR1 and CDR2 from the germline V gene are SGHTA and FQGTGA. Together with reference TRBV7-3 and TRBJ1-2, the CDR3 gives the full variable domain: GAGVSQTPSNKVTEKGKYVELRCDPISGHTALYWYRQSLGQGPEFLIYFQGTGAADDSGLPNDRFFAVRPEGSVSTLKIQRTERGDSAVYLCASSSPGYGYTFGSGTRLTVV.

This chain uses TRBV27 with TRBJ2-4; tentative D call: TRBD2 (6 bases). The V and J ends lost 7 bases and 3 bases respectively, with 13 bases between them. Per the germline V gene, CDR1 is MNHEY and CDR2 is SMNVEV (reference sequence). The CDR3 consists of 14 residues. CDR3 sequence reads: CASNSEGGKNIQYF. CDR3 nucleotide sequence: TGTGCCAGCAATTCGGAGGGTGGCAAAAACATTCAGTACTTC.

The chain couples TRBV7-2 to TRBJ2-3; tentative D call: TRBD2 (6 bases). The length of the CDR3 is 16 residues. CDR1 and CDR2 from the germline V gene are SGHTA and FQGNSA. V was pared by 4 bases and J by 1 base, with 15 bases between. The CDR3 here is CASSSRDPGGTDTQYF. CDR3 in DNA: TGTGCCAGCAGCTCGCGGGACCCTGGAGGCACAGATACGCAGTATTTT. The full variable domain, completed using reference TRBV7-2 and TRBJ2-3, is GAGVSQSPSNKVTEKGKDVELRCDPISGHTALYWYRQSLGQGLEFLIYFQGNSAPDKSGLPSDRFSAERTGGSVSTLTIQRTQQEDSAVYLCASSSRDPGGTDTQYFGPGTRLTVL.

The chain employs TRBV28 and TRBJ1-4; tentative D call: TRBD1 (5 bases). Between the trimmed V and J ends, which lost 6 bases and 4 bases, there was a span of 18 bases. The CDR3 is 16 residues long. Looked up from germline, CDR1 is MDHEN and CDR2 is SYDVKM. The CDR3 loop is CASSPGGGRNNEKLFF. CDR3 bases: TGTGCCAGCAGCCCTGGGGGGGGTCGGAATAATGAAAAACTGTTTTTT.